The entry below describes one T cell receptor (beta chain). Its cognate antigen is unknown. This entry comes from a study of shared clonotypes between healthy human individuals. Study summary: Used for every donor were three CD4 naive, three CD4 memory, two CD8 naive and one CD8 memory plate.

Sequencing was performed with immunoSEQ multiplex PCR; in TCRdb, only in-frame clones are kept and a portion is missing. The table includes over a million clones, 98% detected once. Whole-study results and caveats: It was anticipated that sequencing depth would influence how many clonotypes donors shared. The low donor count limited represented genetic and exposure-history diversity. With several donors compared, about 5% of naive CD4 clonotypes were shared.

Material: naive CD4+ T cells sorted from blood. Subset reported: CD45RA+ positively selected. This clonotype was obtained from a man aged 30 to 39 in good health.

The DNA of the CDR3 is TGTGCCAGCAGTGGTGGAACTTACAATGAGCAGTTCTTC. Protein sequence: CASSGGTYNEQFF. This sequence joins TRBV2 and TRBJ2-1; no definite D call. The ends were cut back, 4 bases at V and 4 bases at J, with 8 bases in the middle. Germline CDR1 is SNHLY and CDR2 is FYNNEI. The CDR3 loop spans 13 amino acids. The variable domain in full, completed from reference TRBV2 and TRBJ2-1, reads EPEVTQTPSHQVTQMGQEVILRCVPISNHLYFYWYRQILGQKVEFLVSFYNNEISEKSEIFDDQFSVERPDGSNFTLKIRSTKLEDSAMYFCASSGGTYNEQFFGPGTRLTVL.